The 11 T cell receptor beta chains given below trace back to one sample, sequenced in a study of shared clonotypes between healthy human individuals. Libraries were prepared by immunoSEQ multiplex PCR; TCRdb keeps only in-frame clonotypes and omits some of them. The sample has 2 million to 2.5 million clones, under 95% seen once. Naive CD8 cells lacked CD45RO, underwent positive selection for CCR7 and left out terminally differentiated effector memory CD45RA+ cells. The material sequenced was naive CD8+ T cells from PBMCs. The receptors were sampled from a man younger than 35 in good health. Some clones in this sample may be carry-over from other donors' samples.

V and J are TRBV11-2 and TRBJ1-1; D not resolved. V lost 2 bases and J lost 0, with 22 bases in between. CDR1 and CDR2 from the germline V gene are SGHAT and FQNNGV. CDR3 length: 19 amino acids. The CDR3 loop is CASSLYTRPGAGMNTEAFF. CDR3 in DNA: TGTGCCAGCAGCTTATATACTCGTCCGGGCGCGGGAATGAACACTGAAGCTTTCTTT.

The CDR3 protein is CASSFQPARINEQFF. CDR3 in DNA: TGTGCCAGCAGCTTCCAGCCTGCGAGGATCAATGAGCAGTTCTTC. The chain uses TRBV11-3 and TRBJ2-1; no definite D call. CDR1 and CDR2 (germline): SGHNT, YENEEA. CDR3 size: 15 residues. Trimming stripped 3 bases from V and 6 bases from J, with 15 bases between.

V gene TRBV28 combines with J gene TRBJ2-1; a possible D gene is TRBD2 (5 bases). The CDR3 sequence is 16 residues long. With 4 bases removed from V and 0 bases from J, the gap between germline ends came to 13 bases. The V gene's germline CDR1 is MDHEN and CDR2 SYDVKM. CDR3 sequence reads: CASSSRTYVSYNEQFF. The DNA of the CDR3 is TGTGCCAGCAGTTCCAGGACTTACGTCTCCTACAATGAGCAGTTCTTC.

V is TRBV7-9 and J is TRBJ2-1, with no clear D. This CDR3 has 11 amino acids. Germline V CDR1 and CDR2: SEHNR, FQNEAQ (reference sequence). V lost 7 bases and J lost 8, with 9 bases in between. The DNA of the CDR3 is TGTGCCAGCACCCCGGGTGATGAGCAGTTCTTC. It yields the protein CASTPGDEQFF.

V and J are TRBV5-5 and TRBJ2-7, with TRBD1 matching over 9 bases. Germline lookup yields CDR1 SGHKS and CDR2 YYEKEE (reference sequence). CDR3 size: 15 residues. V lost 0 bases to trimming and J lost 2 bases; unmatched junction nucleotides: 3. In nucleotides, the CDR3 is TGTGCCAGCAGCTTGGACCGGGACAGGGCCTACGAGCAGTACTTC. It codes for CASSLDRDRAYEQYF.

The V call is TRBV2, the J call TRBJ1-2, with D uncertain. Germline assignment: CDR1 SNHLY and CDR2 FYNNEI. V lost 7 bases and J lost 5, with 8 bases in between. The CDR3 length is 11 residues. The CDR3 is CASIGIYGYTF. The DNA for the CDR3 is TGTGCCAGCATCGGAATTTATGGCTACACCTTC.

The chain links TRBV28 to TRBJ2-3; 7 nucleotides agree with TRBD1. CDR3 length: 13 residues. CDR1 MDHEN and CDR2 SYDVKM come from the germline V gene. Losses at the gene ends were 3 bases for V and 6 bases for J; bases not matched to a gene: 3. CDR3 coding DNA: TGTGCCAGCAGTTTCCACAGGGGTGATACGCAGTATTTT. Protein sequence: CASSFHRGDTQYF.

DNA of the CDR3: TGTGCCAGCAGCTACCAAGGAGAGACCCAGTACTTC. This gives the protein CASSYQGETQYF. The chain uses TRBV27 and TRBJ2-5, with unresolved D. Germline V lookup: CDR1 MNHEY, CDR2 SMNVEV (reference sequence). With 6 bases removed from V and 4 bases from J, the gap between germline ends came to 9 bases. The CDR3 contains 12 residues.

The V gene is TRBV5-1, the J gene TRBJ2-3, with D tentatively TRBD2 (5 bases). Germline V gene sequence: CDR1 SGHRS, CDR2 YFSETQ. Trimming left V 4 bases short and J 5 bases short, with 14 bases between. The length of the CDR3 is 14 residues. The CDR3 protein is CASSLAGNRDTQYF. CDR3 nucleotides: TGCGCCAGCAGCCTAGCAGGCAATCGAGATACGCAGTATTTT.

The chain uses TRBV2 and TRBJ2-1; a weak D match, TRBD2 (5 bases). Per the germline V gene, CDR1 is SNHLY and CDR2 is FYNNEI. There are 15 residues in the CDR3. V lost 7 bases and J 2 bases, leaving 15 bases between the germline ends. For the CDR3, the DNA is TGTGCCAGCACGAGGTGGGAGATGGCCTACAATGAGCAGTTCTTC. It is translated as CASTRWEMAYNEQFF.

V usage is TRBV5-1 and J usage is TRBJ2-7, with TRBD1 matching over 8 bases. The V segment lost 0 bases and the J segment 2 bases; nucleotides outside the gene matches: 1. The CDR3 consists of 14 residues. The germline CDR1 and CDR2 sequences are SGHRS and YFSETQ. CDR3 residues: CASSLGDRPYEQYF. CDR3 bases: TGCGCCAGCAGCTTGGGGGACAGGCCCTACGAGCAGTACTTC.